The clone carrying this T cell receptor beta chain was counted only a few times. Its antigen is as yet unknown. PCR involved 60 Vbeta and 13 Jbeta primers. This table comes from immunoSEQ multiplex PCR, and its TCRdb copy is limited to in-frame clones, with some not included. The table has 200,000 to 250,000 clones, 70% seen once. This sample was taken from a study of cytomegalovirus exposure and HLA in healthy donors. Study-wide background: Of all 400 or so donors who were genotyped, roughly 81% belonged to the Caucasian-associated ancestry cluster.

General study findings and limits: Relative to equally common others, HLA-associated TCR beta chains showed greater clonal expansion in a later analysis. A missense DCLRE1C variant was associated with V- and J-gene trimming of TCR beta chains in a later analysis, and an independent cohort replicated the association. In a later analysis, several top co-occurrence clusters appeared linked to parvovirus B19, influenza, CMV and Epstein-Barr virus.

Source material: PBMCs. The receptor was derived from a man aged 40-49 years in good health and CMV-seropositive.

CDR3 loop: CASSLAPDRGYEKLFF. CDR3 in DNA: TGTGCCAGCAGCTTAGCCCCCGACAGGGGATATGAAAAACTGTTTTTT. The rearrangement uses TRBV13 and TRBJ1-4; 8 bases are shared with TRBD1. CDR3 length: 16 amino acids. With 1 base clipped from V and 6 bases from J, the junction kept 7 bases outside the gene matches. Germline lookup yields CDR1 PRHDT and CDR2 FYEKMQ (reference sequence).